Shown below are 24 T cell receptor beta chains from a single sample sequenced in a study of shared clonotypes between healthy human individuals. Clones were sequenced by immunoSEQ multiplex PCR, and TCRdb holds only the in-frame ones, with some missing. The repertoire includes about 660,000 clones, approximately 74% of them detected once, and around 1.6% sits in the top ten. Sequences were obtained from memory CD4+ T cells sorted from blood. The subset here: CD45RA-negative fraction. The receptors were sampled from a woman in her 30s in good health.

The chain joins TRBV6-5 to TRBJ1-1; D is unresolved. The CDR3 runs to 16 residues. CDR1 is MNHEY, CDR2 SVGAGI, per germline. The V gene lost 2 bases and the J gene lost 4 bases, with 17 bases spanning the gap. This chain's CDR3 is CASSYIRAGGSTEAFF. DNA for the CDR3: TGTGCCAGCAGTTACATTCGGGCGGGCGGAAGCACTGAAGCTTTCTTT.

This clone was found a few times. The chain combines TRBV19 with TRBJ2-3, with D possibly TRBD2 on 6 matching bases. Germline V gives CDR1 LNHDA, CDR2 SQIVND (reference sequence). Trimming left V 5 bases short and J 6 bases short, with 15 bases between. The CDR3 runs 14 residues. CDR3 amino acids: CASSPTEGRDTQYF. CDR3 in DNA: TGTGCCAGTAGTCCGACGGAGGGTAGGGATACGCAGTATTTT. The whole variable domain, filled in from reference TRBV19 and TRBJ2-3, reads DGGITQSPKYLFRKEGQNVTLSCEQNLNHDAMYWYRQDPGQGLRLIYYSQIVNDFQKGDIAEGYSVSREKKESFPLTVTSAQKNPTAFYLCASSPTEGRDTQYFGPGTRLTVL.

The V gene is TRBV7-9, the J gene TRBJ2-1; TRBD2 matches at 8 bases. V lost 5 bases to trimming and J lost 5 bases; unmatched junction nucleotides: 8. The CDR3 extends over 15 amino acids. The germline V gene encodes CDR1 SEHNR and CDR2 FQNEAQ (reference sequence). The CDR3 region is CASSPPGLENNEQFF. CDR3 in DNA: TGTGCCAGCAGCCCGCCGGGACTAGAAAACAATGAGCAGTTCTTC. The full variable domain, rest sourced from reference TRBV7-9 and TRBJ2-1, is DTGVSQNPRHKITKRGQNVTFRCDPISEHNRLYWYRQTLGQGPEFLTYFQNEAQLEKSRLLSDRFSAERPKGSFSTLEIQRTEQGDSAMYLCASSPPGLENNEQFFGPGTRLTVL.

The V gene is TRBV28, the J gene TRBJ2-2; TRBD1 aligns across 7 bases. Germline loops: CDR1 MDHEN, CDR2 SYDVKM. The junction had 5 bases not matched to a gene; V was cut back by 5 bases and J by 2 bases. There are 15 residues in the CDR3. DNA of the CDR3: TGTGCCAGCAGTAAAGGGGGCATCAACACCGGGGAGCTGTTTTTT. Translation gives CASSKGGINTGELFF. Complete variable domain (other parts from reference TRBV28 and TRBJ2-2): DVKVTQSSRYLVKRTGEKVFLECVQDMDHENMFWYRQDPGLGLRLIYFSYDVKMKEKGDIPEGYSVSREKKERFSLILESASTNQTSMYLCASSKGGINTGELFFGEGSRLTVL.

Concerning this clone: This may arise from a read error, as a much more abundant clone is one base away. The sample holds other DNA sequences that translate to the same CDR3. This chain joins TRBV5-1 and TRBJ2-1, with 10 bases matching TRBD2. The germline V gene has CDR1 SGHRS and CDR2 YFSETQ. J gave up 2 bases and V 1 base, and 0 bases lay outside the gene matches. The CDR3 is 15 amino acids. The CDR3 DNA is TGCGCCAGCAGCTTGACTAGCGGGGCCTACAATGAGCAGTTCTTC. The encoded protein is CASSLTSGAYNEQFF.

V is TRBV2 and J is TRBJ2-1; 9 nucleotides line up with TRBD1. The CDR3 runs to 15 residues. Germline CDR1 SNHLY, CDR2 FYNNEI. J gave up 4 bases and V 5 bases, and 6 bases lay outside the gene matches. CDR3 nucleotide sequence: TGTGCCAGCAGTAACCGGGACAGGGTGTACAATGAGCAGTTCTTC. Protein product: CASSNRDRVYNEQFF. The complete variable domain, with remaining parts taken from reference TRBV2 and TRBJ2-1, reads EPEVTQTPSHQVTQMGQEVILRCVPISNHLYFYWYRQILGQKVEFLVSFYNNEISEKSEIFDDQFSVERPDGSNFTLKIRSTKLEDSAMYFCASSNRDRVYNEQFFGPGTRLTVL.

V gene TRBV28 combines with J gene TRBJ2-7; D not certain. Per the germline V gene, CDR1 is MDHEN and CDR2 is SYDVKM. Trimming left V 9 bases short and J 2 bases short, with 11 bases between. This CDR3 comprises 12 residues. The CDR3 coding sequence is TGTGCCAGTACGACTGCCGCCTACGAGCAGTACTTC. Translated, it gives CASTTAAYEQYF.

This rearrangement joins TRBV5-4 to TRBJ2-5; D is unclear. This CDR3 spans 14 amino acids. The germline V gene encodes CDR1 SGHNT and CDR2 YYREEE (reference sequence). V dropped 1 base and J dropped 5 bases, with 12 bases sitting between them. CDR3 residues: CASSLPGLGETQYF. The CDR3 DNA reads TGTGCCAGCAGCTTGCCAGGCCTTGGTGAGACCCAGTACTTC.

The CDR3 spells CASSPTGNEKLFF. CDR3 nucleotides: TGTGCCAGCAGTCCTACAGGGAATGAAAAACTGTTTTTT. The chain recombines TRBV6-5 with TRBJ1-4; perhaps TRBD1 as D (6 bases). Between the trimmed V and J ends, which lost 5 bases and 5 bases, there was a span of 9 bases. This CDR3 is 13 amino acids long. Germline V gene data show CDR1 as MNHEY and CDR2 as SVGAGI.

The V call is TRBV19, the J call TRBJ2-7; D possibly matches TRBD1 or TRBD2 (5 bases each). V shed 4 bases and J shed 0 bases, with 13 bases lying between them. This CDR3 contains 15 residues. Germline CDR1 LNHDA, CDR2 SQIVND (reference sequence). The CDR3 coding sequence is TGTGCCAGTAGTACCGGGACGGCTAGCTCCTACGAGCAGTACTTC. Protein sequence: CASSTGTASSYEQYF.

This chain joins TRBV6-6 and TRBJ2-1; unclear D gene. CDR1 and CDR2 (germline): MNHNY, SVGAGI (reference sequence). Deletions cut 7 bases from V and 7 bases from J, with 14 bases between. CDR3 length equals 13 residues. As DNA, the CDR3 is TGTGCCAGCAACCCGACTGGAAGTAATGAGCAGTTCTTC. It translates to CASNPTGSNEQFF.

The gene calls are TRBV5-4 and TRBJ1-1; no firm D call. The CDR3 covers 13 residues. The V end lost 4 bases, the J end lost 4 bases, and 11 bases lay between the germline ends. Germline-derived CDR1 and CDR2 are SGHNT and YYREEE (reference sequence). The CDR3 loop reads CASSAPQATEAFF. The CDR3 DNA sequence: TGTGCCAGCAGCGCCCCGCAGGCCACTGAAGCTTTCTTT.

CDR3 protein: CASSTSLNQPQHF. The CDR3 DNA follows: TGTGCCAGCAGTACGAGCTTGAATCAGCCCCAGCATTTT. The chain uses TRBV2 and TRBJ1-5; D uncertain. This CDR3 spans 13 amino acids. In germline, CDR1 is SNHLY, CDR2 FYNNEI. The V end was cut by 5 bases, the J end by 4 bases, with 9 bases between.

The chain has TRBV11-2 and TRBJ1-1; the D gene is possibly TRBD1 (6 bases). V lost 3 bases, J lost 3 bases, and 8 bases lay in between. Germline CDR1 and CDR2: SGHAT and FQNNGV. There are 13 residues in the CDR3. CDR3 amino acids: CASSFAGDTEAFF. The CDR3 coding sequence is TGTGCCAGCAGCTTTGCAGGGGACACTGAAGCTTTCTTT. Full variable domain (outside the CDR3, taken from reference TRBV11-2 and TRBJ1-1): EAGVAQSPRYKIIEKRQSVAFWCNPISGHATLYWYQQILGQGPKLLIQFQNNGVVDDSQLPKDRFSAERLKGVDSTLKIQPAKLEDSAVYLCASSFAGDTEAFFGQGTRLTVV.

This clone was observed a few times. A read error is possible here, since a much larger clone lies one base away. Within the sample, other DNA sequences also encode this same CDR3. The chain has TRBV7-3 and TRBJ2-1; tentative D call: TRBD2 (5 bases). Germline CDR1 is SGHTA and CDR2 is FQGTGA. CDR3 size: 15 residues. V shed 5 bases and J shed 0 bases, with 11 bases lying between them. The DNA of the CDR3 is TGTGCCAGCAGCCCACAGAGGGACTCCTACAATGAGCAGTTCTTC. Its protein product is CASSPQRDSYNEQFF.

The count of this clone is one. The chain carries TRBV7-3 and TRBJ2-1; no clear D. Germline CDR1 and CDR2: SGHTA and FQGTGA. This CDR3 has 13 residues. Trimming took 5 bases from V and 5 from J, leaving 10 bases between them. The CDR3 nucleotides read TGTGCCAGCAGCCGCGTAGGGCACAATGAGCAGTTCTTC. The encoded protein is CASSRVGHNEQFF.

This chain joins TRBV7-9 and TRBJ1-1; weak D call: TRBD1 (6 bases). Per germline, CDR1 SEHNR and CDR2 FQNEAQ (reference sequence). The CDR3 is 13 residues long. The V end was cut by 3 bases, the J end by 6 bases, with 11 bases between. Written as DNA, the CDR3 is TGTGCCAGCAGCTTTGGGGGCCGCGCTGAAGCTTTCTTT. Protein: CASSFGGRAEAFF. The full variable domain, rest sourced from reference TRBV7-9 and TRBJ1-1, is DTGVSQNPRHKITKRGQNVTFRCDPISEHNRLYWYRQTLGQGPEFLTYFQNEAQLEKSRLLSDRFSAERPKGSFSTLEIQRTEQGDSAMYLCASSFGGRAEAFFGQGTRLTVV.

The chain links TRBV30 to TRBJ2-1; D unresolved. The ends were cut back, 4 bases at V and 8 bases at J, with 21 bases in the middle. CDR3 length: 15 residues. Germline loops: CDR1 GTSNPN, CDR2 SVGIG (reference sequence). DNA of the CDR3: TGTGCCTGGAATAGGGCGGTATTGCTGATCGATGAGCAGTTCTTC. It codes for CAWNRAVLLIDEQFF.

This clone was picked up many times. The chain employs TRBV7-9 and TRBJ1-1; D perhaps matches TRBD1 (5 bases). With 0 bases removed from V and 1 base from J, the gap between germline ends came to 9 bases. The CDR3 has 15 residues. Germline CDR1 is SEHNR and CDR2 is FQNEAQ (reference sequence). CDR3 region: CASSLASGANTEAFF. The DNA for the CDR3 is TGTGCCAGCAGCTTAGCATCCGGGGCGAACACTGAAGCTTTCTTT.

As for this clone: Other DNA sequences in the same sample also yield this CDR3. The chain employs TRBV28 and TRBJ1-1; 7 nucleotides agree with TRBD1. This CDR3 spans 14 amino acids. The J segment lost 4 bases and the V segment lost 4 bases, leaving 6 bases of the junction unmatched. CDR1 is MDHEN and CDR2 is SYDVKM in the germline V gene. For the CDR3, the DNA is TGTGCCAGCAGTTCTGACAGGGTCGGCACTGAAGCTTTCTTT. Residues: CASSSDRVGTEAFF.

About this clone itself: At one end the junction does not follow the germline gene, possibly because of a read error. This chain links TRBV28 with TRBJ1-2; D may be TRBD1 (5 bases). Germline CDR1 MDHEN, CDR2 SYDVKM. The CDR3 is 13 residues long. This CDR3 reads CASSLEGPYDYTF. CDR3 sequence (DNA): TGTGCCAGCAGTCTCGAGGGGCCCTATGACTACACCTTC.

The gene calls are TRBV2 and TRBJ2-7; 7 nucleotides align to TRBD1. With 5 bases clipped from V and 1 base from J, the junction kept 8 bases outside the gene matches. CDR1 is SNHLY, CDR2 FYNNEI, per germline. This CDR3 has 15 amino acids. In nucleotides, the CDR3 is TGTGCCAGCAGTTCCCGACAGGGTCGGTCCTACGAGCAGTACTTC. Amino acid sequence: CASSSRQGRSYEQYF.

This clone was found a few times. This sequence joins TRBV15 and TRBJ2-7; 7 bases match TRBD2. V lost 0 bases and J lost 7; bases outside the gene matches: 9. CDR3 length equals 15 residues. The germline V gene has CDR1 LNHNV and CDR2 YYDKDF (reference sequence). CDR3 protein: CATSREMMGAGEQYF. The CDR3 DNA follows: TGTGCCACCAGCAGAGAAATGATGGGAGCGGGGGAGCAGTACTTC.

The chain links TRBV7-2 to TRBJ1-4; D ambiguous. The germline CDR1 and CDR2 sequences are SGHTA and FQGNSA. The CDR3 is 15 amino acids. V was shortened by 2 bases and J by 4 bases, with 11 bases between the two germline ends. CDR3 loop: CASSLSRTVNEKLFF. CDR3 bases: TGTGCCAGCAGCTTATCTCGGACGGTTAATGAAAAACTGTTTTTT.